A single sample gave rise to the 2 T cell receptor beta chains below, sequenced in a study of blood T cell repertoires in COVID-19. Libraries were prepared by immunoSEQ multiplex PCR; TCRdb keeps only in-frame clonotypes and omits some of them. The repertoire consists of under 70,000 clones, with roughly 89% occurring once and the leading ten covering roughly 6.5%. Sequencing input: peripheral blood. These receptors all come from a woman aged 55-69 years with COVID-19, enrolled during active disease.

The chain couples TRBV9 to TRBJ1-1; D not certain. Germline V gene data show CDR1 as SGDLS and CDR2 as YYNGEE. The CDR3 length is 13 residues. Trimming pared 4 bases from V and 1 base from J, leaving 8 bases between. CDR3 nucleotide sequence: TGTGCCAGCAGCCGCGGCGGGAACACTGAAGCTTTCTTT. Translated: CASSRGGNTEAFF.

This clone has more than one count but fewer than ten. The rearrangement joins TRBV19 to TRBJ1-6, with D maybe TRBD1 (5 bases). The CDR3 is made up of 13 amino acids. The ends were cut back, 3 bases at V and 10 bases at J, with 10 bases in the middle. The germline V gene has CDR1 LNHDA and CDR2 SQIVND (reference sequence). In DNA, the CDR3 is TGTGCCAGTAGTATCCAGGGTCGCTCACCCCTCCACTTT. Translated, it gives CASSIQGRSPLHF.